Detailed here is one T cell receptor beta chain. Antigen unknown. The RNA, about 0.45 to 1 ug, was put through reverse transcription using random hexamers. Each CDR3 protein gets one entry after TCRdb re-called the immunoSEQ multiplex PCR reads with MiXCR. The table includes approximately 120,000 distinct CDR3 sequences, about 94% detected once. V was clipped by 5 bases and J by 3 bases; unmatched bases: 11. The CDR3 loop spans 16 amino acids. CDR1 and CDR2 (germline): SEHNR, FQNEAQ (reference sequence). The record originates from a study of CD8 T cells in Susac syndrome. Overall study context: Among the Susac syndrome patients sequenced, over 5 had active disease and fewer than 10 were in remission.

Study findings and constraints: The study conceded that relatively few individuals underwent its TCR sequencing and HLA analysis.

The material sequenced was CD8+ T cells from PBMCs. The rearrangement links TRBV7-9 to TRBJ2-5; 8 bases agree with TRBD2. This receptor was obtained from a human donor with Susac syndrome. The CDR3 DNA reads TGTGCCAGCAGCCGAACTAGCGGAGGAATCAAAGAGACCCAGTACTTC. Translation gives CASSRTSGGIKETQYF.